This TCR beta chain was captured in a study of blood T cell repertoires in COVID-19. Germline CDR1 SGHRS, CDR2 YFSETQ. V lost 4 bases and J 5 bases, leaving 18 bases between the germline ends. The CDR3 is 16 residues long. This clone was seen only a few times. Only in-frame clones appear in the TCRdb table, and some are missing; sequencing was by immunoSEQ multiplex PCR. This table has over 400,000 clones, around nine tenths appearing once. The origin of this receptor is a woman in her forties or fifties with COVID-19, enrolled during active disease. The genes are TRBV5-1 and TRBJ2-2, with TRBD1 as a possible D gene (5 bases). Sample: peripheral blood. CDR3 in amino acids: CASSLGVMMVTGELFF. Written as DNA, the CDR3 is TGCGCCAGCAGCCTAGGGGTCATGATGGTGACCGGGGAGCTGTTTTTT.